One sample yielded the 29 T cell receptor beta chains listed below, sequenced in a study of shared clonotypes between healthy human individuals. Sequenced by immunoSEQ multiplex PCR; TCRdb stores in-frame clones only, minus some. The sample carries around 2,000,000 clones, roughly 94% recorded once. Sequenced input: naive CD4+ T cells sorted from blood. This sample's subset: CD45RA+ positively selected. Receptor source: a man aged 18 to 35 in good health.

This chain links TRBV6-5 with TRBJ2-1; unclear D gene. This CDR3 region has 14 residues. CDR1 is MNHEY and CDR2 is SVGAGI in the germline V gene. Trimming removed 7 bases from V and 4 bases from J, with 14 bases in between. CDR3 nucleotide sequence: TGTGCCAGCACCCCCTTTTTGGGGTACAATGAGCAGTTCTTC. Translated, it gives CASTPFLGYNEQFF.

A single count supports this clone. The chain employs TRBV28 and TRBJ2-7; no clear D. Per the germline V gene, CDR1 is MDHEN and CDR2 is SYDVKM. This CDR3 region has 15 residues. Trimming took 3 bases from V and 7 from J, leaving 19 bases between them. CDR3 residues: CASSFVPPGPGEQYF. As DNA, the CDR3 is TGTGCCAGCAGTTTCGTCCCCCCGGGCCCCGGGGAGCAGTACTTC.

V gene TRBV10-3 combines with J gene TRBJ1-2; a possible D gene is TRBD1 (6 bases). Trimming left V 7 bases short and J 4 bases short, with 25 bases between. The CDR3 length is 17 residues. Germline-derived CDR1 and CDR2 are ENHRY and SYGVKD. CDR3 sequence (DNA): TGTGCCATCACGCTGAGGGCTTCGGGGGGCGCTGGCTATGGCTACACCTTC. Residues: CAITLRASGGAGYGYTF.

The chain links TRBV29-1 to TRBJ1-4; D gene unclear. Germline-derived CDR1 and CDR2 are SQVTM and ANQGSEA. Trimming cost V 5 bases and J 6 bases, with 4 bases left between them. This CDR3 contains 10 residues. The CDR3: CSVLDEKLFF. In DNA, the CDR3 is TGCAGCGTTCTCGATGAAAAACTGTTTTTT.

The chain employs TRBV2 and TRBJ1-6; D is perhaps TRBD1 (5 bases). The CDR3 consists of 14 residues. V lost 2 bases, J lost 9 bases, and 11 bases lay in between. Germline V gene data show CDR1 as SNHLY and CDR2 as FYNNEI. The CDR3 here is CASSELRGGSPLHF. The CDR3 bases are TGTGCCAGCAGTGAACTAAGGGGCGGTTCACCCCTCCACTTT.

The chain couples TRBV6-1 to TRBJ2-7; 10 bases line up with TRBD1. The CDR3 length is 15 residues. In germline, CDR1 is MNHNS, CDR2 SASEGT. Germline trimming cut 4 bases from V and 2 bases from J; bases unmatched to any gene: 5. The CDR3 region is CASSGRTGGPYEQYF. CDR3 in DNA: TGTGCCAGCAGTGGCCGGACAGGGGGACCCTACGAGCAGTACTTC.

This clone has only one observation. The J gene is TRBJ1-1, the V gene TRBV27, with a weak D call TRBD1 (5 bases). The CDR3 sequence is 13 residues long. Deletions cut 3 bases from V and 5 bases from J, with 10 bases between. CDR1 is MNHEY and CDR2 is SMNVEV in the germline V gene (reference sequence). The CDR3 is CASSFRGRTEAFF. CDR3 sequence (DNA): TGTGCCAGCAGTTTTAGGGGAAGAACTGAAGCTTTCTTT.

This chain uses TRBV18 with TRBJ1-6; TRBD1 agrees at 8 bases. CDR3 length: 17 residues. V lost 3 bases to trimming and J lost 8 bases; unmatched junction nucleotides: 12. Germline V gene sequence: CDR1 KGHSH, CDR2 LQKENI. The CDR3 reads CASSPMTWTGIDSPLHF. The CDR3 DNA reads TGTGCCAGCTCACCCATGACGTGGACAGGGATTGATTCACCCCTCCACTTT.

This chain connects TRBV19 to TRBJ1-5; D remains unclear. Looked up from germline, CDR1 is LNHDA and CDR2 is SQIVND (reference sequence). The V and J ends lost 7 bases and 0 bases respectively, with 10 bases between them. This CDR3 is built from 14 residues. The CDR3 loop reads CASTFLSSNQPQHF. CDR3 nucleotides: TGTGCCAGTACTTTCCTGTCTAGCAATCAGCCCCAGCATTTT.

The chain couples TRBV19 to TRBJ1-4; D possibly corresponds to TRBD1 (6 bases). The ends were cut back, 4 bases at V and 7 bases at J, with 13 bases in the middle. From germline, CDR1 is LNHDA and CDR2 SQIVND (reference sequence). This CDR3 is 14 amino acids long. The CDR3 spells CASSRGALGEKLFF. In DNA, the CDR3 is TGTGCCAGTAGTAGGGGGGCGTTGGGTGAAAAACTGTTTTTT.

This chain uses TRBV10-3 with TRBJ2-7; 12 nucleotides match TRBD2. The junction had 7 bases not matched to a gene; V was cut back by 10 bases and J by 6 bases. Germline V gene sequence: CDR1 ENHRY, CDR2 SYGVKD. CDR3 length: 13 amino acids. The CDR3 DNA follows: TGTGCCACCATCTCTAGCGGGAGGGCCGAGCAGTACTTC. It specifies CATISSGRAEQYF.

The chain carries TRBV6-5 and TRBJ1-1; maybe TRBD1 (6 bases). CDR1 is MNHEY, CDR2 SVGAGI, per germline. Trimming stripped 9 bases from V and 6 bases from J, with 11 bases between. This CDR3 is 11 amino acids long. The chain's CDR3 is CASQGKAEAFF. CDR3 in DNA: TGTGCCAGTCAGGGGAAAGCTGAAGCTTTCTTT.

With respect to this clone: The identical CDR3 is also encoded by other nucleotide sequences in the sample. The V gene is TRBV6-1, the J gene TRBJ2-7; a weak D match, TRBD2 (5 bases). The CDR3 covers 14 residues. Looked up from germline, CDR1 is MNHNS and CDR2 is SASEGT. V lost 6 bases to trimming and J lost 2 bases, with 14 bases between them. This CDR3 is CASRGTGLTYEQYF. DNA of the CDR3: TGTGCCAGCAGGGGAACGGGGTTGACCTACGAGCAGTACTTC.

This chain's CDR3 is CASSIGVALGADTQYF. CDR3 sequence (DNA): TGTGCCAGTAGTATAGGCGTGGCCCTTGGCGCAGATACGCAGTATTTT. The rearrangement links TRBV19 to TRBJ2-3; no clear D gene. Germline lookup yields CDR1 LNHDA and CDR2 SQIVND (reference sequence). This CDR3 spans 16 amino acids. Trimming removed 1 base from V and 4 bases from J, with 15 bases in between.

The V and J genes are TRBV20-1 and TRBJ2-1; 9 bases agree with TRBD2. CDR3 length equals 11 residues. Germline values: CDR1 DFQATT, CDR2 SNEGSKA (reference sequence). J gave up 12 bases and V 6 bases, and 6 bases lay outside the gene matches. The CDR3 region is CSALWREGQFF. The DNA for the CDR3 is TGCAGTGCCCTTTGGCGGGAGGGGCAGTTCTTC.

This chain joins TRBV6-6 and TRBJ1-2, with a weak D call TRBD1 (5 bases). CDR3 length: 13 residues. Germline lookup yields CDR1 MNHNY and CDR2 SVGAGI (reference sequence). The V gene lost 5 bases and the J gene lost 4 bases, with 11 bases spanning the gap. The CDR3 coding sequence is TGTGCCAGCAGTACAGGTTTCGGCTATGGCTACACCTTC. Its protein product is CASSTGFGYGYTF.

The rearrangement joins TRBV18 to TRBJ2-7; D might be TRBD2 (5 bases). The V gene's germline CDR1 is KGHSH and CDR2 LQKENI. The CDR3 contains 14 residues. V lost 0 bases to trimming and J lost 4 bases, with 10 bases between them. The CDR3 DNA sequence: TGTGCCAGCTCACCACCGTTCACTAGATACGAGCAGTACTTC. Its protein is CASSPPFTRYEQYF.

The rearrangement joins TRBV5-1 to TRBJ1-2; possible D gene TRBD1, 5 bases. The germline V gene has CDR1 SGHRS and CDR2 YFSETQ. Trimming left V 0 bases short and J 5 bases short, with 11 bases between. This CDR3 contains 14 residues. The CDR3 spells CASSLDRTSYGYTF. The CDR3 DNA sequence: TGCGCCAGCAGCTTGGACAGGACGTCTTATGGCTACACCTTC. The full variable domain, rest sourced from reference TRBV5-1 and TRBJ1-2, is KAGVTQTPRYLIKTRGQQVTLSCSPISGHRSVSWYQQTPGQGLQFLFEYFSETQRNKGNFPGRFSGRQFSNSRSEMNVSTLELGDSALYLCASSLDRTSYGYTFGSGTRLTVV.

The chain is built from TRBV6-5 and TRBJ1-2; the D is unclear. The ends were cut back, 5 bases at V and 3 bases at J, with 10 bases in the middle. This CDR3 region has 13 residues. CDR1 is MNHEY, CDR2 SVGAGI, per germline. In DNA form, the CDR3 reads TGTGCCAGCAGTCGACCTTGGGACTATGGCTACACCTTC. Encoded protein: CASSRPWDYGYTF.

Note on this clone: Other DNA sequences from this sample encode an identical CDR3 as well. V and J are TRBV11-2 and TRBJ2-1, with D possibly being TRBD1 (5 bases). The CDR3 loop spans 15 amino acids. Germline CDR1 is SGHAT and CDR2 is FQNNGV. V shed 1 base and J shed 3 bases, with 10 bases lying between them. Written as DNA, the CDR3 is TGTGCCAGCAGCTTAGGAAGGGGCGGCTACAATGAGCAGTTCTTC. Protein sequence: CASSLGRGGYNEQFF. Combining the CDR3 with reference TRBV11-2 and TRBJ2-1 gives the whole variable domain EAGVAQSPRYKIIEKRQSVAFWCNPISGHATLYWYQQILGQGPKLLIQFQNNGVVDDSQLPKDRFSAERLKGVDSTLKIQPAKLEDSAVYLCASSLGRGGYNEQFFGPGTRLTVL.

This chain links TRBV6-5 with TRBJ1-2, with D unclear. Deletions cut 5 bases from V and 7 bases from J, with 17 bases between. The CDR3 extends over 14 amino acids. Germline V gives CDR1 MNHEY, CDR2 SVGAGI. The chain's CDR3 is CASSPHMGPSGYTF. The CDR3 DNA sequence: TGTGCCAGCAGTCCCCACATGGGCCCGTCTGGCTACACCTTC.

This chain connects TRBV5-1 to TRBJ2-7, with TRBD2 identical over 10 bases. Germline V CDR1 and CDR2: SGHRS, YFSETQ. The CDR3 has 14 amino acids. J gave up 3 bases and V 4 bases, and 4 bases lay outside the gene matches. CDR3 bases: TGCGCCAGCAGCCGTACTAGCGGGGTCTACGAGCAGTACTTC. Protein: CASSRTSGVYEQYF.

As to this clone: The sample carries other DNA sequences with the same CDR3. The rearrangement joins TRBV5-1 to TRBJ2-7, with 7 positions matching TRBD1. The germline V gene has CDR1 SGHRS and CDR2 YFSETQ. CDR3 length equals 14 residues. The ends lost 0 bases at V and 3 bases at J; junction bases unmatched: 3. CDR3 in DNA: TGCGCCAGCAGCTTGGTAGGGGGCAACTACGAGCAGTACTTC. This gives the protein CASSLVGGNYEQYF.

The J gene is TRBJ2-4, the V gene TRBV5-6, with D perhaps matching TRBD2 (7 bases). This CDR3 has 17 amino acids. CDR1 and CDR2 (germline): SGHDT, YYEEEE. Trimming stripped 2 bases from V and 4 bases from J, with 19 bases between. DNA of the CDR3: TGTGCCAGCAGCTTTTGGTTCAGGGAGGGGACAAAAAACATTCAGTACTTC. Encoded protein: CASSFWFREGTKNIQYF. Looking up the rest from reference TRBV5-6 and TRBJ2-4 gives the full variable domain: DAGVTQSPTHLIKTRGQQVTLRCSPKSGHDTVSWYQQALGQGPQFIFQYYEEEERQRGNFPDRFSGHQFPNYSSELNVNALLLGDSALYLCASSFWFREGTKNIQYFGAGTRLSVL.

DNA of the CDR3: TGTGCCAGCAGTGAATCCGGGCTAGGCAATGAGCAGTTCTTC. Residues: CASSESGLGNEQFF. The chain joins TRBV2 to TRBJ2-1; no clear D gene. V was trimmed by 2 bases and J by 6 bases, leaving 11 bases between them. Germline CDR1 is SNHLY and CDR2 is FYNNEI. The CDR3 sequence is 14 residues long.

The chain has TRBV7-3 and TRBJ2-2; 7 bases are shared with TRBD1. Germline CDR1 is SGHTA and CDR2 is FQGTGA. The CDR3 loop spans 16 amino acids. V lost 6 bases, J lost 7 bases, and 14 bases stayed unmatched. The CDR3 loop is CASRLGQAMTGGELFF. The CDR3 coding sequence is TGTGCCAGCAGACTCGGACAGGCAATGACGGGCGGGGAGCTGTTTTTT.

This sequence joins TRBV13 and TRBJ1-2, with D perhaps TRBD1 (6 bases). CDR1 and CDR2 (germline): PRHDT, FYEKMQ (reference sequence). V lost 1 base and J lost 7, with 10 bases in between. CDR3 length equals 13 residues. The CDR3 spells CASSLEQGGGYTF. The DNA for the CDR3 is TGTGCCAGCAGCTTAGAACAGGGAGGTGGCTACACCTTC.

The genes are TRBV28 and TRBJ2-7, with D unresolved. This CDR3 is built from 15 residues. Between the trimmed V and J ends, which lost 1 base and 3 bases, there was a span of 13 bases. CDR1 is MDHEN and CDR2 is SYDVKM in the germline V gene. CDR3 amino acids: CASSLSTPDGYEQYF. The CDR3 nucleotides are TGTGCCAGCAGTTTATCAACCCCGGACGGCTACGAGCAGTACTTC.

V is TRBV30 and J is TRBJ1-2, with TRBD1 identical over 7 bases. Germline V gene lookup returns CDR1 GTSNPN and CDR2 SVGIG (reference sequence). The CDR3 consists of 13 residues. The trim removed 3 bases at V and 2 bases at J, leaving 3 bases unmatched. CDR3 coding DNA: TGTGCCTGGAGGGCAGGGGGAAACTATGGCTACACCTTC. This sequence encodes CAWRAGGNYGYTF.